Below, one T cell receptor (beta chain) is given with its context. Its matching antigen is unknown. One entry per CDR3 protein, called by TCRdb with MiXCR from the multiplex PCR reads. The data contain roughly 100,000 distinct CDR3 sequences, about 31% of them seen just once; the ten biggest clones take up approximately 5%. The data were obtained in a study of breast tumors, draining lymph nodes, adjacent tissues. Germline V lookup: CDR1 SEHNR, CDR2 FQNEAQ (reference sequence). V dropped 5 bases and J dropped 5 bases, with 15 bases sitting between them. The length of the CDR3 is 14 residues. Samples came from axillary lymph nodes draining the breast cancer. Notes on the study in general: Tumor and nontumor repertoires were significantly more similar in luminal-like than in basal-like breast cancer. Tumor TCR diversity was below lymph nodes but above nontumor tissue. Data only fit, rather than demonstrated, lymph node origin of most tumor T cells. The data were judged consistent with most tumor T cells coming from lymph node and expanding in tumor.

The chain couples TRBV7-9 to TRBJ1-1; no definite D call. This sequence was found in a female donor with breast cancer. Some clones in this sample may be carry-over from other donors' samples. Sequencing was done on a sample of axillary lymph node tissue. This CDR3 is CASSPWTKGTEAFF. In DNA form, the CDR3 reads TGTGCCAGCAGCCCCTGGACCAAAGGGACTGAAGCTTTCTTT.